Shown below are 6 T cell receptor beta chains from a single sample sequenced in a study of somatic mutations in cytotoxic T cells in rheumatoid arthritis. Sequenced by immunoSEQ multiplex PCR; TCRdb stores in-frame clones only, minus some. The data hold around 19,000 clones, with about 65% observed a single time. The sample consisted of CD8+ T cells sorted from blood. The receptor set was obtained from an adult with rheumatoid arthritis.

The rearrangement uses TRBV27 and TRBJ2-5; perhaps TRBD1 as D (6 bases). The CDR3 sequence is 16 residues long. Between the trimmed V and J ends, which lost 2 bases and 5 bases, there was a span of 18 bases. Looked up from germline, CDR1 is MNHEY and CDR2 is SMNVEV (reference sequence). CDR3 nucleotides: TGTGCCAGCAGTTTAGATTGGGGACAATCCTCGGAGACCCAGTACTTC. This encodes CASSLDWGQSSETQYF.

CDR3 amino acids: CAISESPLGTGGSNQPQHF. The CDR3, as DNA: TGTGCCATCAGTGAATCTCCCCTGGGGACGGGGGGTAGCAATCAGCCCCAGCATTTT. The chain employs TRBV10-3 and TRBJ1-5, with D perhaps TRBD1 (5 bases). V lost 3 bases to trimming and J lost 0 bases, with 21 bases between them. The CDR3 runs to 19 residues. In germline, CDR1 is ENHRY, CDR2 SYGVKD.

This clone was seen just once. The rearrangement joins TRBV5-4 to TRBJ2-3, with 8 bases aligning to TRBD2. The germline CDR1 and CDR2 sequences are SGHNT and YYREEE (reference sequence). After removal of 5 bases from V and 4 bases from J, the junction contained 15 bases not matched to a gene. This CDR3 is 17 amino acids long. DNA for the CDR3: TGTGCCAGCAGACCCCCCGCGGCGGGGGGTCATTCAGATACGCAGTATTTT. Protein: CASRPPAAGGHSDTQYF.

The chain is built from TRBV28 and TRBJ1-1, with a tentative D call TRBD1 (5 bases). Trimming took off 2 bases at V and 4 bases at J, with 8 bases between the two ends. CDR3 size: 13 residues. Germline CDR1 is MDHEN and CDR2 is SYDVKM. The CDR3 reads CASSLGGGTEAFF. The CDR3 DNA sequence: TGTGCCAGCAGTTTAGGTGGGGGCACTGAAGCTTTCTTT.

V usage is TRBV6-1 and J usage is TRBJ2-4; 10 positions agree with TRBD1. The V gene's germline CDR1 is MNHNS and CDR2 SASEGT. The CDR3 contains 16 residues. The V gene end was trimmed by 2 bases and the J gene end by 5 bases; junction bases not matched to a gene: 6. CDR3 sequence (DNA): TGTGCCAGCAGTGAATTAAGGACAGGGGGTGAAAACATTCAGTACTTC. Residues: CASSELRTGGENIQYF.

The chain has TRBV29-1 and TRBJ2-3; no reliable D call. The CDR3 covers 12 residues. The V end lost 3 bases, the J end lost 1 base, and 5 bases lay between the germline ends. CDR1 and CDR2 (germline): SQVTM, ANQGSEA. CDR3 sequence reads: CSVDGRTDTQYF. Written as DNA, the CDR3 is TGCAGCGTTGACGGTCGCACAGATACGCAGTATTTT.